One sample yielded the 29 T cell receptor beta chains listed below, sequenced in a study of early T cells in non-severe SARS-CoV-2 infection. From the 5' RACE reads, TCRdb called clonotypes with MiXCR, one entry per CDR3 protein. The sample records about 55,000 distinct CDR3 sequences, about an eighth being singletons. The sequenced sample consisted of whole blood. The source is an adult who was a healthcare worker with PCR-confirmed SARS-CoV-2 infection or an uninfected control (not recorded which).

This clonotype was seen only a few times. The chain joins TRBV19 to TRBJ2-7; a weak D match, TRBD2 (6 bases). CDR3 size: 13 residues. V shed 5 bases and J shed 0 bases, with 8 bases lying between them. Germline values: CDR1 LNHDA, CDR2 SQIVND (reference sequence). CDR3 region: CASSWEVSYEQYF. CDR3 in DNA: TGTGCCAGTAGTTGGGAGGTCTCCTACGAGCAGTACTTC.

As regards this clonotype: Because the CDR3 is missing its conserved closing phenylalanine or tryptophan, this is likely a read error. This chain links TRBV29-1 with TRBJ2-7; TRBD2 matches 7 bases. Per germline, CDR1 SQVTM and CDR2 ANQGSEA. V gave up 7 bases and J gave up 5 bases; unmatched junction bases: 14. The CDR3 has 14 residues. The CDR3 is CSGKSGGEGNEQYL. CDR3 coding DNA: TGCAGCGGTAAATCGGGAGGCGAGGGGAACGAGCAGTACCTC.

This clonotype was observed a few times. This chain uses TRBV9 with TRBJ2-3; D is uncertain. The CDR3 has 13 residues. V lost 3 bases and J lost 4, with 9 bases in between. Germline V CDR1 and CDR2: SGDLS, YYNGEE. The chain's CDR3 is CASSGRLADTQYF. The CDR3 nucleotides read TGTGCCAGCAGCGGAAGACTGGCAGATACGCAGTATTTT.

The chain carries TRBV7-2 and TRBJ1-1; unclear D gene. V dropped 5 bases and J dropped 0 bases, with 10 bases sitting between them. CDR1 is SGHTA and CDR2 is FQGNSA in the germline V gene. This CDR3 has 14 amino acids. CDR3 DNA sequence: TGTGCCAGCAGCCCCATGTTAATGAACACTGAAGCTTTCTTT. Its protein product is CASSPMLMNTEAFF.

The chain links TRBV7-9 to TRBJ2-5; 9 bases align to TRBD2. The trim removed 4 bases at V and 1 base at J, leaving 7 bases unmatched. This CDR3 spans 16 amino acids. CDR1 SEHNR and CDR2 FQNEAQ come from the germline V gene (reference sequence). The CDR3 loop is CASSSQREDSQETQYF. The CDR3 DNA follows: TGTGCCAGCAGCTCCCAGCGGGAGGACAGCCAAGAGACCCAGTACTTC. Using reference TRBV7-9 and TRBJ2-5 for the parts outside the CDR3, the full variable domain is DTGVSQNPRHKITKRGQNVTFRCDPISEHNRLYWYRQTLGQGPEFLTYFQNEAQLEKSRLLSDRFSAERPKGSFSTLEIQRTEQGDSAMYLCASSSQREDSQETQYFGPGTRLLVL.

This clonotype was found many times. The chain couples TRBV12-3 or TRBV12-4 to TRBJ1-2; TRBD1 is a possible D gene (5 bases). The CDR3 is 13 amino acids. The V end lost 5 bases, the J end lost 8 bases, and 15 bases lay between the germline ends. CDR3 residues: CASSHGTALGYTF. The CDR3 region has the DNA TGTGCCAGCAGTCATGGGACGGCGTTGGGCTACACCTTC.

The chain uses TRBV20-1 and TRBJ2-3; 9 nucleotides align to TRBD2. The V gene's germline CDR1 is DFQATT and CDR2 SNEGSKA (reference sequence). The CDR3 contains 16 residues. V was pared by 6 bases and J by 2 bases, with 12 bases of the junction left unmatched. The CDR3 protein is CSALAGERGATDTQYF. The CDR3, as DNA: TGCAGTGCCCTCGCGGGCGAGCGGGGGGCCACAGATACGCAGTATTTT.

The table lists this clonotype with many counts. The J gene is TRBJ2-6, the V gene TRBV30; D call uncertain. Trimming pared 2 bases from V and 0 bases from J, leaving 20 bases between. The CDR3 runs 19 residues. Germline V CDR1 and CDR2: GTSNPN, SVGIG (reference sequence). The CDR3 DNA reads TGTGCCTGGAGTCCTACTATGGGATTTCGGGCCTCTGGGGCCAACGTCCTGACTTTC. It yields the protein CAWSPTMGFRASGANVLTF.

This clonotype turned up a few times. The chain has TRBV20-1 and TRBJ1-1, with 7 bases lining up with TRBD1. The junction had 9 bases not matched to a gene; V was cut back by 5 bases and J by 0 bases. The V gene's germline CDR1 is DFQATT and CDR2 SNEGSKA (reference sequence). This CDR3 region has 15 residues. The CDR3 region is CSARPGGPLNTEAFF. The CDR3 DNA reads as TGCAGTGCTCGACCAGGGGGGCCCCTGAACACTGAAGCTTTCTTT.

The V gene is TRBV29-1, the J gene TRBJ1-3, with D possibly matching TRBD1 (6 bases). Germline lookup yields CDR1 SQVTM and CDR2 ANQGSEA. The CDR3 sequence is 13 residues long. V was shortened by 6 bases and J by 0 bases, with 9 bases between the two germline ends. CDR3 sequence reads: CSVKQGSGNTIYF. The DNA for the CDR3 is TGCAGCGTAAAACAGGGCTCTGGAAACACCATATATTTT.

The chain's CDR3 is CASSYTKGGDTQYF. The CDR3 nucleotides are TGTGCCAGCAGTTACACAAAGGGGGGAGATACGCAGTATTTT. This chain connects TRBV6-6 to TRBJ2-3; D is tentatively TRBD1 or TRBD2 (6 bases each). The CDR3 is 14 amino acids. The germline gives CDR1 MNHNY, CDR2 SVGAGI (reference sequence). The ends were cut back, 2 bases at V and 5 bases at J, with 11 bases in the middle.

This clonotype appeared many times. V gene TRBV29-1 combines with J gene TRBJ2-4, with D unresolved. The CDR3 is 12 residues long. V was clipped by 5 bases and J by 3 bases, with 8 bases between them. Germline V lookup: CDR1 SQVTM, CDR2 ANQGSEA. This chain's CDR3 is CSVQVNKNIQYF. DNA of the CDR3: TGCAGCGTTCAAGTGAACAAAAACATTCAGTACTTC.

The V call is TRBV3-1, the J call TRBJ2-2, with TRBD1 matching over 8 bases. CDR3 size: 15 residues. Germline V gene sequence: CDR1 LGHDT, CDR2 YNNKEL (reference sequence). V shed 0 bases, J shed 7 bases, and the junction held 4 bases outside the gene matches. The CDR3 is CASSQDQGAGGELFF. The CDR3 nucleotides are TGTGCCAGCAGCCAAGATCAGGGGGCAGGCGGGGAGCTGTTTTTT.

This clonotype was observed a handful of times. This CDR3 reads CASSGGTLKAFF. In nucleotides, the CDR3 is TGTGCCAGCAGTGGGGGGACACTGAAAGCTTTCTTT. The chain employs TRBV12-3 or TRBV12-4 and TRBJ1-1, with D possibly matching TRBD1 (6 bases). The CDR3 extends over 12 amino acids. V lost 5 bases, J lost 9 bases, and 13 bases lay in between.

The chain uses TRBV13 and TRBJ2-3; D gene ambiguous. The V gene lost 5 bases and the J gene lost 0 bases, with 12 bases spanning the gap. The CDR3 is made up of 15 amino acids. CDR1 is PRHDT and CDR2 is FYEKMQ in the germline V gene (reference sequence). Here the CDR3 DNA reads TGTGCCAGCAGCCTCCGGGCCACTAGCACAGATACGCAGTATTTT. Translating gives CASSLRATSTDTQYF.

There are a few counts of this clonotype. CDR3: CASKSGGADTQYF. In DNA, the CDR3 is TGTGCCAGCAAGAGTGGGGGAGCAGATACGCAGTATTTT. The chain couples TRBV6-5 to TRBJ2-3, with D perhaps assigned TRBD1 or TRBD2 (5 bases each). The ends were cut back, 7 bases at V and 4 bases at J, with 12 bases in the middle. CDR1 is MNHEY and CDR2 is SVGAGI in the germline V gene. This CDR3 spans 13 amino acids.

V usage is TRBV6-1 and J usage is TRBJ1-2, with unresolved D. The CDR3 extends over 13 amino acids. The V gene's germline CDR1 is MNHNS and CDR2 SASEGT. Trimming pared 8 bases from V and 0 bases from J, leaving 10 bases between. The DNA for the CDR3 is TGTGCCAGCGGGAAGATCGCTAACTATGGCTACACCTTC. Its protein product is CASGKIANYGYTF.

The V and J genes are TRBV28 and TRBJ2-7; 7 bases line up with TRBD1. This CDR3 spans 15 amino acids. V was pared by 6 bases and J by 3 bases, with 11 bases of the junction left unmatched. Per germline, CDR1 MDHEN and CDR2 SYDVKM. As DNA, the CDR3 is TGTGCCAGCAGATACCCGGGGCCAGGGGGCTACGAGCAGTACTTC. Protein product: CASRYPGPGGYEQYF. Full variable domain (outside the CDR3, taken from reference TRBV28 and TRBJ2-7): DVKVTQSSRYLVKRTGEKVFLECVQDMDHENMFWYRQDPGLGLRLIYFSYDVKMKEKGDIPEGYSVSREKKERFSLILESASTNQTSMYLCASRYPGPGGYEQYFGPGTRLTVT.

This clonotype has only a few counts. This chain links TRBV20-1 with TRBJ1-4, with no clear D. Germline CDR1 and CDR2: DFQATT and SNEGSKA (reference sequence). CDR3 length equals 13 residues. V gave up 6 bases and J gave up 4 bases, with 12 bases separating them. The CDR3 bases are TGCAGTGCCGGTCTGGGCTTTAATGAAAAACTGTTTTTT. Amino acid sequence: CSAGLGFNEKLFF.

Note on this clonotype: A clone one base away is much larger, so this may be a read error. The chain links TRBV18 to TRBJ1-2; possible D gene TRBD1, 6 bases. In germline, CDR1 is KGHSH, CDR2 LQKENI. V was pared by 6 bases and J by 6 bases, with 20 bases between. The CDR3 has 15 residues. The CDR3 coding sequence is TGTGCCAGCTCTCTATTGGGCGCCGGGGGCGATGGCTACACCTTC. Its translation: CASSLLGAGGDGYTF. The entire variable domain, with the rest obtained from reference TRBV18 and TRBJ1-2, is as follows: NAGVMQNPRHLVRRRGQEARLRCSPMKGHSHVYWYRQLPEEGLKFMVYLQKENIIDESGMPKERFSAEFPKEGPSILRIQQVVRGDSAAYFCASSLLGAGGDGYTFGSGTRLTVV.

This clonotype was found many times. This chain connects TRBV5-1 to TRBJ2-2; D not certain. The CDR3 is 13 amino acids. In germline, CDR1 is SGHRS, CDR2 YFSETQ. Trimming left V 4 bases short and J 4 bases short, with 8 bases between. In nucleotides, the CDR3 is TGCGCCAGCAGCGCCCCTCCCACCGGGGAGCTGTTTTTT. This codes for CASSAPPTGELFF.

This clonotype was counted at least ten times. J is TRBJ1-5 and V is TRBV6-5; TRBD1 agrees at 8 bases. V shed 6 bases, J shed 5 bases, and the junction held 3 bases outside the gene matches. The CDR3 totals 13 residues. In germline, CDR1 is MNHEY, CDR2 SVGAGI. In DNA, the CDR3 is TGTGCCAGCAGGTCGACAGGGGATCAGCCCCAGCATTTT. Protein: CASRSTGDQPQHF.

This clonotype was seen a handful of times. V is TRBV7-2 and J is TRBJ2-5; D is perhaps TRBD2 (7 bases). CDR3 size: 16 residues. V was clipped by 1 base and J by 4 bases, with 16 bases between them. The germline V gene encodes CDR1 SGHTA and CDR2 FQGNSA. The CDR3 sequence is CASSLGVGRGGETQYF. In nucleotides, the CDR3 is TGTGCCAGCAGCTTAGGTGTCGGAAGGGGGGGAGAGACCCAGTACTTC.

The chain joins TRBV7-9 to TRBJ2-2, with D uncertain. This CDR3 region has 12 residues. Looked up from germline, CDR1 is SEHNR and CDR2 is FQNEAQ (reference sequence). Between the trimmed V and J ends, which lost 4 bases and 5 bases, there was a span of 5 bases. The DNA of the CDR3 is TGTGCCAGCAGCTCCGTTACCGGGGAGCTGTTTTTT. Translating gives CASSSVTGELFF. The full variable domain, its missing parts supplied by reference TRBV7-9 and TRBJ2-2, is DTGVSQNPRHKITKRGQNVTFRCDPISEHNRLYWYRQTLGQGPEFLTYFQNEAQLEKSRLLSDRFSAERPKGSFSTLEIQRTEQGDSAMYLCASSSVTGELFFGEGSRLTVL.

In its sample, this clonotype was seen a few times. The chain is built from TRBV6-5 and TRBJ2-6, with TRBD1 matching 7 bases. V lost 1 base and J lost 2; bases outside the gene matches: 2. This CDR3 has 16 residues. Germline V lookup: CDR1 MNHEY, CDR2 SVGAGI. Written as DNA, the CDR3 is TGTGCCAGCAGTTACTTAACAGGGGCTGGGGCCAACGTCCTGACTTTC. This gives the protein CASSYLTGAGANVLTF.

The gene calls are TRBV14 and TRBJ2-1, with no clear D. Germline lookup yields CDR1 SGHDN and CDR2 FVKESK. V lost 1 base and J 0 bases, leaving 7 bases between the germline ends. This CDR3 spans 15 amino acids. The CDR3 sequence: CASSQGDSSYNEQFF. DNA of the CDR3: TGTGCCAGCAGCCAAGGGGATAGCTCCTACAATGAGCAGTTCTTC.

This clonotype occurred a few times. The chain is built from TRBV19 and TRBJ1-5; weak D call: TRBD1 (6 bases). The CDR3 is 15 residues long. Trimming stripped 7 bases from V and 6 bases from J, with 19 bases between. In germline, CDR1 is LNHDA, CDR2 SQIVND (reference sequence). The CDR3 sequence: CASTPPGTTAQPQHF. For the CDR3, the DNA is TGTGCCAGTACCCCCCCCGGGACAACGGCTCAGCCCCAGCATTTT.

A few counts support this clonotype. CDR3 in DNA: TGTGCCACCAGCAGAGCCCTGGGGGCCAAGTCCTACAATGAGCAGTTCTTC. This encodes CATSRALGAKSYNEQFF. The V call is TRBV15, the J call TRBJ2-1; a possible D gene is TRBD1 (6 bases). This CDR3 comprises 17 residues. V was shortened by 1 base and J by 1 base, with 14 bases between the two germline ends. The germline CDR1 and CDR2 sequences are LNHNV and YYDKDF (reference sequence).

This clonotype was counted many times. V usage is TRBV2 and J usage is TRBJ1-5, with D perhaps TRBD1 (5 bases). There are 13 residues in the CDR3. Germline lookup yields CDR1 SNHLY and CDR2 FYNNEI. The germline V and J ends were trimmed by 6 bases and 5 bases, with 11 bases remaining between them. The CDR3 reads CASSLGLDQPQHF. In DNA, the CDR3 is TGTGCCAGCAGCCTGGGACTGGATCAGCCCCAGCATTTT.